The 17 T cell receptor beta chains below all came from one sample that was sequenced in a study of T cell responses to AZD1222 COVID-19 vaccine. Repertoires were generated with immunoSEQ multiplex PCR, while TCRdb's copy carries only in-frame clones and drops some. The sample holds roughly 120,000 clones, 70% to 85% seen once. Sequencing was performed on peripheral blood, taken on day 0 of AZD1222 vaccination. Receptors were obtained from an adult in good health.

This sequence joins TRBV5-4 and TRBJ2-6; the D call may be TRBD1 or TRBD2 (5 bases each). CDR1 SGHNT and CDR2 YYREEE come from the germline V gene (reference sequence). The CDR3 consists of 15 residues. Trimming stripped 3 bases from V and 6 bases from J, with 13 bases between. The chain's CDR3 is CASSSWDQAANVLTF. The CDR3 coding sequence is TGTGCCAGCAGCTCGTGGGACCAGGCGGCCAACGTCCTGACTTTC. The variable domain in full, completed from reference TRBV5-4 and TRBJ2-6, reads ETGVTQSPTHLIKTRGQQVTLRCSSQSGHNTVSWYQQALGQGPQFIFQYYREEENGRGNFPPRFSGLQFPNYSSELNVNALELDDSALYLCASSSWDQAANVLTFGAGSRLTVL.

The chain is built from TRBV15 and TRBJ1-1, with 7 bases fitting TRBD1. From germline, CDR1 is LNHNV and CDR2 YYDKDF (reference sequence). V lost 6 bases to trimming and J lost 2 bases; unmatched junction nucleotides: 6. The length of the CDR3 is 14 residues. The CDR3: CATRSGTANTEAFF. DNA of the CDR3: TGTGCCACCAGGTCTGGGACAGCAAACACTGAAGCTTTCTTT.

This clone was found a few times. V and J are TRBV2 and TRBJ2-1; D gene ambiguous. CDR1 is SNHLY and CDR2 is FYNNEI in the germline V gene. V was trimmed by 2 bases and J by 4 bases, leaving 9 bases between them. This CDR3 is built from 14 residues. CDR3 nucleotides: TGTGCCAGCAGTGAAACTGCGCTATACAATGAGCAGTTCTTC. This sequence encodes CASSETALYNEQFF.

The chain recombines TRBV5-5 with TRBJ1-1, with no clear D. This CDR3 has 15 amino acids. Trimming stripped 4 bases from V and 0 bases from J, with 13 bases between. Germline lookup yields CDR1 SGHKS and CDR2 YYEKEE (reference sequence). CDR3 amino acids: CASSRTEVMNTEAFF. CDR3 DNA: TGTGCCAGCAGCCGTACGGAGGTAATGAACACTGAAGCTTTCTTT.

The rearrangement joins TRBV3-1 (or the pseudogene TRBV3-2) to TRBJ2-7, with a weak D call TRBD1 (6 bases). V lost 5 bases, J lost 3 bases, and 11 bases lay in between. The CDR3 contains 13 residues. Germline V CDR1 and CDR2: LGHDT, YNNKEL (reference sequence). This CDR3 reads CASSSRGSYEQYF. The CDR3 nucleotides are TGTGCCAGCAGCTCCAGGGGCAGCTACGAGCAGTACTTC.

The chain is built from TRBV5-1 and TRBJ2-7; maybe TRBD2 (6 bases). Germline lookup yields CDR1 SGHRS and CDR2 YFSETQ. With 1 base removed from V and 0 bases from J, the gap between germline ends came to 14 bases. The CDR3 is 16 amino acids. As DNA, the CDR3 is TGCGCCAGCAGCTTGTGGGGCGGGGATAGCTCCTACGAGCAGTACTTC. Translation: CASSLWGGDSSYEQYF.

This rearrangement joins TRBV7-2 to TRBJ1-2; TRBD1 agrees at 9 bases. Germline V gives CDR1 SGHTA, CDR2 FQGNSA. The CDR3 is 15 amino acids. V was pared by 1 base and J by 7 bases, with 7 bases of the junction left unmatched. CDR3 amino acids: CASSLGDRESSGYTF. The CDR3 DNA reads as TGTGCCAGCAGCTTAGGGGACAGGGAGAGTAGTGGCTACACCTTC.

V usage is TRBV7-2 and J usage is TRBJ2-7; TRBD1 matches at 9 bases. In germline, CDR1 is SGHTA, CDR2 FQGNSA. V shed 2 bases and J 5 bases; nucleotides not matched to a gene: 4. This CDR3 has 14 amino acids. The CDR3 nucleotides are TGTGCCAGCAGCTTAAACAGGGACAGGGACGAGCAGTACTTC. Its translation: CASSLNRDRDEQYF.

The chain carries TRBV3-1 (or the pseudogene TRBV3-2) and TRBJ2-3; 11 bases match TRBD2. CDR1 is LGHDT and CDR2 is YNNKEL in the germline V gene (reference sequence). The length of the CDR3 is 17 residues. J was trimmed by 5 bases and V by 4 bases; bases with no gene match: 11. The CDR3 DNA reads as TGTGCCAGCAGCCCTAGTCACCCGGGACTAGCGGAAGATACGCAGTATTTT. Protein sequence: CASSPSHPGLAEDTQYF.

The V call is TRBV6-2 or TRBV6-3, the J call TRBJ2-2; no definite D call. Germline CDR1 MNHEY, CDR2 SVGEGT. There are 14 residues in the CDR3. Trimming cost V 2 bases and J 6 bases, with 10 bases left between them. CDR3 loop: CASSYVDLSGELFF. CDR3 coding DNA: TGTGCCAGCAGTTACGTTGACCTTTCCGGGGAGCTGTTTTTT.

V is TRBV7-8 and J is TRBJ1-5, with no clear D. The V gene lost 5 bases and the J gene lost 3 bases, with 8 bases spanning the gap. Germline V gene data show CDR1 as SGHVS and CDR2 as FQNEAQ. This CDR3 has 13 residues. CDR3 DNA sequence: TGTGCCAGCAGCCCTCTAACCAATCAGCCCCAGCATTTT. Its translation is CASSPLTNQPQHF.

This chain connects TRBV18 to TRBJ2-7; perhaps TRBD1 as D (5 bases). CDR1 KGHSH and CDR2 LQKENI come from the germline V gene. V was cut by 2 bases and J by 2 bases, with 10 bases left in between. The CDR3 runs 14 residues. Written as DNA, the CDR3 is TGTGCCAGCTCACCAAAACAGGAAGCCTACGAGCAGTACTTC. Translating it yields CASSPKQEAYEQYF.

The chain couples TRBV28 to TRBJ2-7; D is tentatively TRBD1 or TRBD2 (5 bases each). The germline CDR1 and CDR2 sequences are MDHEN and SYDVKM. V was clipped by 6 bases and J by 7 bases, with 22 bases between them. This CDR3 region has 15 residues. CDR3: CASSRKGSGGLEQYF. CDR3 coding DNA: TGTGCCAGCAGCCGGAAAGGGAGTGGGGGTTTAGAGCAGTACTTC.

CDR3 sequence (DNA): TGTGCCAGCAGTTTACACTCAGGGGCGCCCCCCCAAGAGACCCAGTACTTC. This encodes CASSLHSGAPPQETQYF. The chain carries TRBV28 and TRBJ2-5, with D possibly being TRBD1 (6 bases). This CDR3 is 17 amino acids long. V lost 2 bases and J 1 base, leaving 17 bases between the germline ends. Germline V gene lookup returns CDR1 MDHEN and CDR2 SYDVKM.

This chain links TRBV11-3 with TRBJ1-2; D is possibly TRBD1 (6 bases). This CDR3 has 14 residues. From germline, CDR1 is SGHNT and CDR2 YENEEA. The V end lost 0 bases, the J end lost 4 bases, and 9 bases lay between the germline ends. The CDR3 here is CASSLDQGIYGYTF. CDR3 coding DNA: TGTGCCAGCAGCTTAGATCAGGGGATCTATGGCTACACCTTC.

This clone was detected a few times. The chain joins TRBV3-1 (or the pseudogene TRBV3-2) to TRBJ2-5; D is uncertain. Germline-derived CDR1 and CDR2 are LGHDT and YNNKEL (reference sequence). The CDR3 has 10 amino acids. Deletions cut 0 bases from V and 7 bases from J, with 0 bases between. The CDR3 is CASSQETQYF. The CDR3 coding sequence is TGTGCCAGCAGCCAAGAGACCCAGTACTTC.

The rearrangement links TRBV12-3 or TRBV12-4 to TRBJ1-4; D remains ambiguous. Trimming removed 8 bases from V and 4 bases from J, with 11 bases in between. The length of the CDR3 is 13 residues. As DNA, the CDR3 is TGTGCCAGCTGCACCGGGAATAATGAAAAACTGTTTTTT. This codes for CASCTGNNEKLFF.